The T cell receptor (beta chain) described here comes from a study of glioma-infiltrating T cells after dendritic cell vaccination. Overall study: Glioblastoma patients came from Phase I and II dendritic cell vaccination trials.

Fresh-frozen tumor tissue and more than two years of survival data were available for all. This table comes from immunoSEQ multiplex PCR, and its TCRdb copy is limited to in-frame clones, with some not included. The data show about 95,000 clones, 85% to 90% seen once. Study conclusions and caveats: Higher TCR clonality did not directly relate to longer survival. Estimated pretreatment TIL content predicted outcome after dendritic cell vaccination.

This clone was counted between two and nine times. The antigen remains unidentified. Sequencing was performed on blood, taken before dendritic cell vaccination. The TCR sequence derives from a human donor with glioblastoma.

CDR3 nucleotide sequence: TGTGCCAGCAGGGGGACTAGACGTGAGCAGTTCTTC. Amino acids: CASRGTRREQFF. The V and J genes are TRBV27 and TRBJ2-1, with 8 bases that match TRBD2. The CDR3 totals 12 residues. The trim removed 6 bases at V and 9 bases at J, leaving 4 bases unmatched. Germline V gene data show CDR1 as MNHEY and CDR2 as SMNVEV (reference sequence).